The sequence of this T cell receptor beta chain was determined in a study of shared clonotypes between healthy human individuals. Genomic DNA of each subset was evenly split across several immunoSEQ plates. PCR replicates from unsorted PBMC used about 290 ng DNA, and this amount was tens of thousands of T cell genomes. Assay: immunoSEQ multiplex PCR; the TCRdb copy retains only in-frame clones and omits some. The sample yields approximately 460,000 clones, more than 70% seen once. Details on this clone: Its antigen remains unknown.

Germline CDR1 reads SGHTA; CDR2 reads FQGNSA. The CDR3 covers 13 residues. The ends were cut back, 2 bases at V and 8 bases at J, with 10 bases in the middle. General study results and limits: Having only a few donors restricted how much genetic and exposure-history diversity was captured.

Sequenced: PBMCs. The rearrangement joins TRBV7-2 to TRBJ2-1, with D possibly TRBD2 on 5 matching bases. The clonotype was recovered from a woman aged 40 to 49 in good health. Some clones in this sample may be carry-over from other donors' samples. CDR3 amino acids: CASSLPSSDEQFF. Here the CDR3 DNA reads TGTGCCAGCAGCTTACCTAGCTCCGATGAGCAGTTCTTC.